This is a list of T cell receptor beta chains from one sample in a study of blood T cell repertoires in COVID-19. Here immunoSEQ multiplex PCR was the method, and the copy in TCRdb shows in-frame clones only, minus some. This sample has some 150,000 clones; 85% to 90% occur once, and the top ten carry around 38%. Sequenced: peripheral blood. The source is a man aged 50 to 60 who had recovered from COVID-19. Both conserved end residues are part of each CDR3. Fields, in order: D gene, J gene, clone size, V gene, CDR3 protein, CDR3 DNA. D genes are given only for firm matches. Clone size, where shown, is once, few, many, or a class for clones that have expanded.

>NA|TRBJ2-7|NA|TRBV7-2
CASSLVIGQGYEQYF
TGTGCCAGCAGCTTAGTCATCGGGCAGGGCTACGAGCAGTACTTC
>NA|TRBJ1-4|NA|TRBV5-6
CASSSLYAQPNEKLFF
TGTGCCAGCAGCTCCCTGTACGCACAGCCTAATGAAAAACTGTTTTTT
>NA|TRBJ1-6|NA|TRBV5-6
CASSLDREYNSPLHF
TGTGCCAGCAGCTTGGACAGGGAATATAATTCACCCCTCCACTTT
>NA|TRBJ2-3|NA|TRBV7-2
CASSPTRQHTDTQYF
TGTGCCAGCAGCCCGACTAGACAGCACACAGATACGCAGTATTTT
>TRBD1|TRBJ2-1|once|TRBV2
CASDRGPYYNEQFF
TGTGCCAGCGACAGGGGGCCTTACTACAATGAGCAGTTCTTC
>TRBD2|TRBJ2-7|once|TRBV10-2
CASSEAGAYEQYF
TGCGCCAGCAGTGAGGCGGGGGCCTACGAGCAGTACTTC
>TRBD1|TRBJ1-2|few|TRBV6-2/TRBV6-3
CASSYSGAWGQRYGYTF
TGTGCCAGCAGTTACTCGGGGGCGTGGGGACAGAGATATGGCTACACCTTC
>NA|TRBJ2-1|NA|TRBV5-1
CASSSSGLLYNEQFF
TGCGCCAGCAGCTCCTCGGGACTCCTTTACAATGAGCAGTTCTTC
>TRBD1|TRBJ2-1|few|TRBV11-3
CASSLDHSDRGYNEQFF
TGTGCCAGCAGCTTAGATCATTCGGACAGGGGCTACAATGAGCAGTTCTTC
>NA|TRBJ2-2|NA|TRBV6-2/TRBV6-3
CASSRVPTGELFF
TGTGCCAGCAGCCGCGTTCCCACCGGGGAGCTGTTTTTT
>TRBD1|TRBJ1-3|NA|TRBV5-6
CASSFAGTGSSGNTIYF
TGTGCCAGCAGCTTTGCTGGGACAGGGAGCTCTGGAAACACCATATATTTT
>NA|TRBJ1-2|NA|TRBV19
CASTRQYPNYGYTF
TGTGCCAGTACCAGACAGTATCCGAACTATGGCTACACCTTC
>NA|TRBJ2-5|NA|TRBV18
CASSRPQETQYF
TGTGCCAGCTCACGGCCCCAAGAGACCCAGTACTTC
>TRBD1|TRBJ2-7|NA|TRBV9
CASSVGWDRGLEQYF
TGTGCCAGCAGCGTAGGGTGGGACAGGGGGCTCGAGCAGTACTTC
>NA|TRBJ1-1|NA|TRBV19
CASSEQHTEAFF
TGTGCCAGTAGTGAACAGCACACTGAAGCTTTCTTT
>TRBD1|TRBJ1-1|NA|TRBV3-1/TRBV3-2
CASSQGRQGRAEAFF
TGTGCCAGCAGCCAAGGCCGACAGGGGCGGGCTGAAGCTTTCTTT
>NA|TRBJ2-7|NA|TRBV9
CASSVGPDSSYEQYF
TGTGCCAGCAGCGTGGGCCCGGACAGCTCCTACGAGCAGTACTTC
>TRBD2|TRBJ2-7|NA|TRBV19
CARFLGRGESSYEQYF
TGTGCCAGATTCTTGGGGCGGGGGGAGAGCTCCTACGAGCAGTACTTC
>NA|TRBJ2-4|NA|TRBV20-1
CSASAKAKNIQYF
TGCAGTGCTAGTGCTAAAGCCAAAAACATTCAGTACTTC
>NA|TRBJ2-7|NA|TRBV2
CASSLDSSYEQYF
TGTGCCAGCTCTCTGGACAGCTCCTACGAGCAGTACTTC
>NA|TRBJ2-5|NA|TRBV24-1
CATSDLINQGGGRQETQYF
TGTGCCACCAGTGATTTGATAAACCAGGGGGGCGGAAGGCAAGAGACCCAGTACTTC
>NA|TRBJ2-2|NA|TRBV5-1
CASSLGVEAGELFF
TGCGCCAGCAGCTTAGGTGTGGAGGCGGGGGAGCTGTTTTTT
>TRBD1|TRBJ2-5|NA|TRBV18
CASSPTVSGTDETQYF
TGTGCCAGCTCACCGACGGTCTCGGGGACAGACGAGACCCAGTACTTC
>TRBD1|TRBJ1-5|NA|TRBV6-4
CASSDFPRDRGVEGSNQPQHF
TGTGCCAGCAGTGACTTCCCACGGGACAGGGGTGTAGAAGGTAGCAATCAGCCCCAGCATTTT
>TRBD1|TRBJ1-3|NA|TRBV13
CASSSDRGRRSGNTIYF
TGTGCCAGCAGCTCGGACAGGGGGCGACGATCCGGAAACACCATATATTTT
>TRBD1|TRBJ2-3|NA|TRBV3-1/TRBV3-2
CASSRQGTGTDTQYF
TGTGCCAGCAGCCGACAGGGTACGGGCACAGATACGCAGTATTTT
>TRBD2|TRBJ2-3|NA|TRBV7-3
CASSLGVAGRNTQYF
TGTGCCAGCAGCTTAGGGGTAGCGGGGCGAAATACGCAGTATTTT
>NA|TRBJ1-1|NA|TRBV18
CASSPDRHREAFF
TGTGCCAGCTCACCCGACAGACACCGTGAAGCTTTCTTT
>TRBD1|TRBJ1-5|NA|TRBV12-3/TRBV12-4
CASRLQGDQPQHF
TGTGCCAGCAGGTTACAGGGGGATCAGCCCCAGCATTTT
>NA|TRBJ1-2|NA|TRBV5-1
CASSLSDSGDYFNYGYTF
TGCGCCAGCAGCTTGTCGGACAGTGGAGATTACTTTAACTATGGCTACACCTTC
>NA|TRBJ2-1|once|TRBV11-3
CASSERSGLIYNEQFF
TGTGCCAGCAGCGAGCGCAGCGGGCTTATTTACAATGAGCAGTTCTTC
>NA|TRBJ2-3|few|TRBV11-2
CASSPQRPSTDTQYF
TGTGCCAGCAGCCCTCAGCGGCCTAGCACAGATACGCAGTATTTT
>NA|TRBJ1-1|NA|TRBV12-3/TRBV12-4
CASSFYLTEAFF
TGTGCCAGCAGTTTTTATCTCACTGAAGCTTTCTTT
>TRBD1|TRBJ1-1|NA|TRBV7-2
CASSLNRGNTEAFF
TGTGCCAGCAGTCTAAACAGGGGGAACACTGAAGCTTTCTTT